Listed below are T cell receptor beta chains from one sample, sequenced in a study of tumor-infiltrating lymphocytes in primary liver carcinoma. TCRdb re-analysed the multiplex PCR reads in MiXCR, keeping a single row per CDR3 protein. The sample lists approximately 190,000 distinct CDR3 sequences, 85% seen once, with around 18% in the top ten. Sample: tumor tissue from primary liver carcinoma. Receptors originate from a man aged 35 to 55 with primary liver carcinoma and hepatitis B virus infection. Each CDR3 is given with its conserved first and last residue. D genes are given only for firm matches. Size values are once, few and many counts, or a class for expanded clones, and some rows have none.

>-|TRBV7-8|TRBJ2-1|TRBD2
TGTGCCAGTAGCTTAACGGTGATAGCGGGAGGGGTTGAGCACTTCTTC
CASSLTVIAGGVEHFF
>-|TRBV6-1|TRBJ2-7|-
TGTGCCAGCAGCACCGGGATAGGTCGATCCAAGCGGTACTTC
CASSTGIGRSKRYF
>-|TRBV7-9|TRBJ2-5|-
TGTGTCAGCAGCCAGGAAGGGGAGACCCAATACTTC
CVSSQEGETQYF
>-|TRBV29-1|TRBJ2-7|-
TGTATCGCAAACTTTGGTACCTACGAGCAGTACTTC
CIANFGTYEQYF
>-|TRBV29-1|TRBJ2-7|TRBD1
TGCAGCGTTGAAGGACAGGGGAAACGCTACGAGGAGTACTTC
CSVEGQGKRYEEYF
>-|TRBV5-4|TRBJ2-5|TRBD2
TGCGCCAGGAGCTACTCGAGCGGGAGAGGAGAGACCCAGTACTTC
CARSYSSGRGETQYF
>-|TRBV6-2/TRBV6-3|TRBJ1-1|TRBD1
TGTACCAGCAGTTGGACAGGGGGCAACATTGAAGCTTCATTT
CTSSWTGGNIEASF
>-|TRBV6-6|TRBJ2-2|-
-
CANSVARGNGELFF
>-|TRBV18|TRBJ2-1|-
TGTGCCAGCTCACCAAACAGGGCGAGCTCCTACAATGAGCAGATCTTC
CASSPNRASSYNEQIF
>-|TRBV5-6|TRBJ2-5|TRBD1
TGTGGCAGCAGCTTGGGACAGCAAGAGACCCAGTATTTC
CGSSLGQQETQYF
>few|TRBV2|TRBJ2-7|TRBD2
TGTGCCAGCACCGGGGGGGGCTCCTACGAGCAGTACTTC
CASTGGGSYEQYF
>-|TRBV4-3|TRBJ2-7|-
TGTGCCAGCAGCCAATACTATTCCTACGACCAGTACTTC
CASSQYYSYDQYF
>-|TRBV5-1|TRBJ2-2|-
TGCGCCAGCAGCCAACTCCCCCAAGGGACAAGGGGCACCGGGGAGATGTTTTTT
CASSQLPQGTRGTGEMFF
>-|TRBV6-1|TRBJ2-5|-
TGTGCCAGCAGTGTAATGGATGCAGAGACCCAGAACTTC
CASSVMDAETQNF
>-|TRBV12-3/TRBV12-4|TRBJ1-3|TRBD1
TGTGCCAGCAGATCTACAGGGGACAGAAACACCATATATTTT
CASRSTGDRNTIYF
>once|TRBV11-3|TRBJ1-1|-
TGTGTCAGCAGCCTCGCAGGGTACACTGGAGCTTTCTTT
CVSSLAGYTGAFF
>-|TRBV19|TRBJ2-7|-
TGTGCCAGTAGTCTCGACATCTCCTACGAGCAGCACTTC
CASSLDISYEQHF
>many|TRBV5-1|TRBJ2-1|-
TGCGCCAGCAGCTTAGACAGTCCCTCCTACAATGAGCAGTTCTTC
CASSLDSPSYNEQFF
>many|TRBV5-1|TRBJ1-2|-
TGCGCCAGCAGCCCGGAGGCCACAGGGAACTATGGCTACACCTTC
CASSPEATGNYGYTF
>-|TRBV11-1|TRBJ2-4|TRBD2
TGTGCCAACAGCTTTCCAGGGACTAGCGGGATCAAAAACATTCCGTACTTC
CANSFPGTSGIKNIPYF
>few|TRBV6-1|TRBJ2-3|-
TGTACCAGCAGCCACACAGATATGCAGTATTTT
CTSSHTDMQYF
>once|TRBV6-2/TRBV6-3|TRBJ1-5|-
TGTGCCATCAGTAGGGTCTACAGGGAGGATCAGCCCCAACATTTT
CAISRVYREDQPQHF
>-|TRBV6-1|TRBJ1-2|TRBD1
TGTGCCAACATTCCCTCGACAGGGTCCCATCTCCTAGAGACCTTC
CANIPSTGSHLLETF
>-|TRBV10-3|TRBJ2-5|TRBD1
TGTGCCATCAGTGCGACAGGGATGGGAGAGACCCACTACTTC
CAISATGMGETHYF
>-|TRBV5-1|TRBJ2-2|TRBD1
TGCGCCGGCAGGGACAGAGTCCCGAACACCGGGGAGCTGTTTTTT
CAGRDRVPNTGELFF
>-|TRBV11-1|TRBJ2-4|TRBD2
TGTGTCAGTAGCTTTCCCGGGACTAGCGGGTCCAAAAACACTCAGTACTTC
CVSSFPGTSGSKNTQYF
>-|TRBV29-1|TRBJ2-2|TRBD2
TGCAGCGTTGTACTAGCGGGAGGTTACGTCGGGGAGCCTTTTTTT
CSVVLAGGYVGEPFF
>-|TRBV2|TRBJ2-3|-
TGTGCCAGCAGTGAAGCGTGGGCAAGGCAGTATTTT
CASSEAWARQYF
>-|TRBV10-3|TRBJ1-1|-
TGTGTCATCAGTTACAACAGCGTGAACACTGAAGCTTTCTTT
CVISYNSVNTEAFF
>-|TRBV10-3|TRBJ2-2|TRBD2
TGTGCCATCAGTGACCCGGAGGGAGCGGGAGCCACAAACACCGGGGAGCCGTTTTTT
CAISDPEGAGATNTGEPFF
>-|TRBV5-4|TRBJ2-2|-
TGTGCCAGCAGCCCGGGAGAAGCGAACACTGGGGAGCTGTTTTTT
CASSPGEANTGELFF
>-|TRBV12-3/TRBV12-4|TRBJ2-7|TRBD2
TGTGCCAGCACTCCAGCGGGAGTATGGAACGAGCAGTACTTC
CASTPAGVWNEQYF
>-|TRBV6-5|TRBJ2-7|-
TGTGCCATGAGTTACAAGGGCCCTGCCAATTCGATACCCTACGAGCACTACTTC
CAMSYKGPANSIPYEHYF
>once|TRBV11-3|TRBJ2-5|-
TGTACCAGAACACCGGGTGCGAGGGAGGAGACCCAGTACTTC
CTRTPGAREETQYF
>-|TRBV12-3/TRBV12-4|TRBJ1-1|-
TGTGTCAGCAGCTCTTCCGATGCGAACACTGAAGCGTTCTTT
CVSSSSDANTEAFF